This T cell receptor beta chain is drawn from a study of T-cell memory formation after mild COVID-19. Findings and caveats of the study: CD4+ contracting clones were mainly CM and EM; CD8+ ones, EMRA. Second-wave clones peaking on day 37 lacked confirmed SARS-CoV-2 specificity.

The CDR3 is 12 residues long. V was shortened by 4 bases and J by 3 bases, with 9 bases between the two germline ends. Germline V gene sequence: CDR1 SQVTM, CDR2 ANQGSEA. TCRdb used MiXCR to reprocess the 5' RACE reads, holding one entry per CDR3 protein. The sample carries 150,000 to 200,000 distinct CDR3 sequences, roughly 15% recorded once. This clonotype has a count of ten or more. Its antigen is unidentified. This TCR was sampled from an adult woman who had mild COVID-19 (a few samples of this study predate the infection). Cell type and time point are not known. Specimen: PBMCs or a T cell subset sorted from them (not recorded which). The rearrangement joins TRBV29-1 to TRBJ2-5; D perhaps matches TRBD2 (5 bases). The CDR3 loop reads CSVVWGEETQYF. CDR3 nucleotide sequence: TGCAGCGTTGTGTGGGGAGAAGAGACCCAGTACTTC.